This record covers a single T cell receptor (beta chain). Sequenced by immunoSEQ multiplex PCR; TCRdb stores in-frame clones only, minus some. The table records about 42,000 clones, around 96% of them present only once. The CDR3 totals 15 residues. V shed 0 bases, J shed 3 bases, and the junction held 3 bases outside the gene matches. CDR1 and CDR2 (germline): SGHTA, FQGTGA. The data belong to a study of T cell changes during pregnancy in multiple sclerosis. The chain recombines TRBV7-3 with TRBJ2-5, with 8 bases that match TRBD2. The TCR sequence derives from a female donor with multiple sclerosis, enrolled in a pregnancy study. This specimen was peripheral blood, taken in the second trimester of pregnancy. The CDR3 DNA follows: TGTGCCAGCAGCTTAACGGTAGCGGGGAAAGAGACCCAGTACTTC. This translates into CASSLTVAGKETQYF.